These 29 T cell receptor beta chains share one sample of origin, sequenced in a study of blood T cell repertoires in COVID-19. Sequenced by immunoSEQ multiplex PCR; TCRdb stores in-frame clones only, minus some. The sample has some 100,000 clones, approximately 87% seen once; the top ten hold about 20%. The source material was peripheral blood. The receptors were sampled from a woman in her sixties with acute or convalescent COVID-19.

This chain links TRBV29-1 with TRBJ2-2; tentative D call: TRBD1 (7 bases). Trimming stripped 4 bases from V and 5 bases from J, with 14 bases between. The CDR3 loop spans 14 amino acids. The germline V gene encodes CDR1 SQVTM and CDR2 ANQGSEA. DNA of the CDR3: TGCAGCGTTGGACAGGGAGGAGTAACCGGGGAGCTGTTTTTT. Its translation: CSVGQGGVTGELFF.

The rearrangement joins TRBV7-6 to TRBJ2-7; 8 bases match TRBD2. The CDR3 has 16 residues. J lost 4 bases, V lost 2 bases, and 10 bases had no gene match. CDR1 and CDR2 (germline): SGHVS, FNYEAQ. CDR3 sequence: CASSLSDSGGLYEQYF. In DNA form, the CDR3 reads TGTGCCAGCAGCTTAAGCGACAGCGGGGGTCTGTACGAGCAGTACTTC.

This chain uses TRBV5-1 with TRBJ1-6, with TRBD1 identical over 9 bases. CDR3 length: 17 residues. V shed 1 base and J 8 bases; nucleotides not matched to a gene: 10. Germline CDR1 reads SGHRS; CDR2 reads YFSETQ. CDR3 coding DNA: TGCGCCAGCAGCTTGAGGGTCCCGGGACAGGGACATTCACCCCTCCACTTT. This encodes CASSLRVPGQGHSPLHF.

V gene TRBV7-8 combines with J gene TRBJ2-7; 12 nucleotides align to TRBD2. Trimming cost V 2 bases and J 3 bases; bases outside gene matches: 14. The germline CDR1 and CDR2 sequences are SGHVS and FQNEAQ. The CDR3 has 19 amino acids. This CDR3 is CASSLRLTERLAGDYEQYF. CDR3 DNA sequence: TGTGCCAGCAGCTTAAGGTTGACAGAGCGACTAGCGGGAGACTACGAGCAGTACTTC.

This sequence joins TRBV2 and TRBJ2-3, with 7 bases identical to TRBD2. The V gene end was trimmed by 4 bases and the J gene end by 6 bases; junction bases not matched to a gene: 7. Germline values: CDR1 SNHLY, CDR2 FYNNEI. The CDR3 consists of 14 residues. CDR3 protein: CASSVSGTADTQYF. CDR3 DNA: TGTGCCAGCAGTGTGAGCGGGACGGCGGATACGCAGTATTTT.

The chain joins TRBV7-9 to TRBJ1-1; 7 bases align to TRBD1. Trimming took 3 bases from V and 12 from J; bases not matched to a gene: 7. This CDR3 contains 12 residues. Germline CDR1 is SEHNR and CDR2 is FQNEAQ (reference sequence). The chain's CDR3 is CASSFEQGSTFF. The CDR3, as DNA: TGTGCCAGCAGCTTCGAACAGGGGTCGACTTTCTTT.

The chain couples TRBV28 to TRBJ1-5; 7 positions match TRBD1. This CDR3 region has 13 residues. Germline V lookup: CDR1 MDHEN, CDR2 SYDVKM. Trimming at V came to 4 bases and at J to 9 bases, leaving 6 bases not matched to a gene. CDR3 sequence: CASSWGTDRPQHF. The CDR3 coding sequence is TGTGCCAGCAGTTGGGGGACAGACCGGCCCCAGCATTTT. Full variable domain (rest looked up from reference TRBV28 and TRBJ1-5): DVKVTQSSRYLVKRTGEKVFLECVQDMDHENMFWYRQDPGLGLRLIYFSYDVKMKEKGDIPEGYSVSREKKERFSLILESASTNQTSMYLCASSWGTDRPQHFGDGTRLSIL.

This chain links TRBV5-1 with TRBJ2-3; TRBD2 aligns across 10 bases. Germline trimming cut 0 bases from V and 6 bases from J; bases unmatched to any gene: 7. Germline V CDR1 and CDR2: SGHRS, YFSETQ. There are 16 residues in the CDR3. The CDR3 DNA reads TGCGCCAGCAGCTTGGGGGTAGCGGGAGGTGTGGATACGCAGTATTTT. As protein: CASSLGVAGGVDTQYF.

The J gene is TRBJ2-5, the V gene TRBV15, with TRBD2 matching 7 bases. V was clipped by 0 bases and J by 4 bases; unmatched bases: 5. The CDR3 covers 15 residues. Germline CDR1 LNHNV, CDR2 YYDKDF (reference sequence). CDR3 loop: CATSRDGTGGETQYF. CDR3 sequence (DNA): TGTGCCACCAGCAGAGATGGTACGGGAGGAGAGACCCAGTACTTC.

The chain uses TRBV4-1 and TRBJ2-1; TRBD2 might be the D (6 bases). This CDR3 is built from 20 residues. V lost 0 bases and J lost 2, with 23 bases in between. Germline-derived CDR1 and CDR2 are MGHRA and YSYEKL. The CDR3, as DNA: TGCGCCAGCAGCCAAGATCTTGTGCCCTCCCGGGACTGGGCCTACAATGAGCAGTTCTTC. Translation: CASSQDLVPSRDWAYNEQFF.

This sequence joins TRBV19 and TRBJ1-1; no firm D call. Germline loops: CDR1 LNHDA, CDR2 SQIVND (reference sequence). The CDR3 is 13 residues long. Trimming took 7 bases from V and 3 from J, leaving 12 bases between them. CDR3 residues: CASKRGMDTEAFF. The CDR3 DNA reads as TGTGCCAGTAAGCGGGGAATGGACACTGAAGCTTTCTTT.

The chain joins TRBV4-1 to TRBJ1-2; D unclear. The CDR3 contains 15 residues. CDR1 MGHRA and CDR2 YSYEKL come from the germline V gene. V lost 0 bases, J lost 5 bases, and 13 bases lay in between. The CDR3 sequence is CASSQDHEAVYGYTF. In DNA, the CDR3 is TGCGCCAGCAGCCAAGATCACGAGGCGGTGTATGGCTACACCTTC.

The chain links TRBV14 to TRBJ2-4; D possibly corresponds to TRBD1 (6 bases). CDR3 length: 13 amino acids. V dropped 5 bases and J dropped 7 bases, with 12 bases sitting between them. Germline values: CDR1 SGHDN, CDR2 FVKESK. This CDR3 is CASSGDNKNIQYF. CDR3 bases: TGTGCCAGCAGCGGGGACAACAAGAACATTCAGTACTTC.

A remark on this clone: Sequence at one end of the junction differs from germline and may be a read error. V is TRBV10-3 and J is TRBJ1-5; 9 bases agree with TRBD1. CDR1 is ENHRY and CDR2 is SYGVKD in the germline V gene. This CDR3 spans 15 amino acids. CDR3 in amino acids: CAVRSTGGVNQPQHF. The DNA for the CDR3 is TGTGCCGTCAGAAGCACAGGGGGCGTAAATCAGCCCCAGCATTTT.

V gene TRBV3-1 (or the pseudogene TRBV3-2) combines with J gene TRBJ2-5; 7 nucleotides match TRBD2. V trimming: 11 bases; J trimming: 3 bases; junction bases outside the gene matches: 15. The germline CDR1 and CDR2 sequences are LGHDT and YNNKEL (reference sequence). This CDR3 region has 15 residues. The chain's CDR3 is CASQQPWGGKETQYF. In nucleotides, the CDR3 is TGTGCCTCCCAGCAGCCGTGGGGGGGGAAAGAGACCCAGTACTTC.

The rearrangement links TRBV6-4 to TRBJ1-6; tentatively, D is TRBD1 (5 bases). CDR3 length equals 14 residues. V was clipped by 4 bases and J by 7 bases, with 11 bases between them. Germline CDR1 is MRHNA and CDR2 is SNTAGT. The chain's CDR3 is CASSVGTLNSPLHF. For the CDR3, the DNA is TGTGCCAGCAGTGTAGGGACTTTAAATTCACCCCTCCACTTT.

This chain joins TRBV6-2 or TRBV6-3 and TRBJ1-1, with unresolved D. Per the germline V gene, CDR1 is MNHEY and CDR2 is SVGEGT. The CDR3 is 15 amino acids. V shed 4 bases and J shed 0 bases, with 12 bases lying between them. The CDR3 is CASSFSAKVNTEAFF. The CDR3 region has the DNA TGTGCCAGCAGTTTCAGCGCCAAAGTGAACACTGAAGCTTTCTTT.

The gene calls are TRBV29-1 and TRBJ2-7; 7 positions agree with TRBD2. The V gene end was trimmed by 4 bases and the J gene end by 2 bases; junction bases not matched to a gene: 14. CDR3 length: 16 amino acids. The V gene's germline CDR1 is SQVTM and CDR2 ANQGSEA. CDR3 sequence (DNA): TGCAGCGTTGCCGGTCCCCCCCCGGGAGGTACCTACGAGCAGTACTTC. Protein product: CSVAGPPPGGTYEQYF.

The chain carries TRBV4-2 and TRBJ1-2; TRBD1 matches at 8 bases. Germline CDR1 and CDR2: LGHNA and YNFKEQ. This CDR3 has 14 residues. V shed 4 bases and J 5 bases; nucleotides not matched to a gene: 6. The CDR3 DNA reads TGTGCCAGCAGCCCCCGACAGGGGCCGTATGGCTACACCTTC. Translation gives CASSPRQGPYGYTF.

At least ten counts were recorded for this clone. The chain combines TRBV3-1 (or the pseudogene TRBV3-2) with TRBJ2-1; TRBD1 agrees at 10 bases. From germline, CDR1 is LGHDT and CDR2 YNNKEL (reference sequence). This CDR3 comprises 17 residues. Unmatched junction bases numbered 8, after V lost 4 bases and J lost 2 bases. CDR3 residues: CASSPGTGAGPYNEQFF. CDR3 sequence (DNA): TGTGCCAGCAGCCCCGGGACAGGGGCAGGCCCCTACAATGAGCAGTTCTTC.

This chain uses TRBV2 with TRBJ1-2; 8 bases fit TRBD1. Losses at the gene ends were 3 bases for V and 4 bases for J; bases not matched to a gene: 4. Germline assignment: CDR1 SNHLY and CDR2 FYNNEI. CDR3 length: 14 residues. The CDR3 is CASSDAGGIYGYTF. The DNA for the CDR3 is TGTGCCAGCAGTGATGCAGGGGGCATCTATGGCTACACCTTC.

In its sample, this clone was seen a few times. CDR3 sequence reads: CASSQVVPRTSGGSEQFF. For the CDR3, the DNA is TGCGCCAGCAGCCAAGTAGTCCCCAGGACTAGCGGGGGGAGCGAGCAGTTCTTC. This chain links TRBV4-1 with TRBJ2-1; TRBD2 matches 14 bases. Germline lookup yields CDR1 MGHRA and CDR2 YSYEKL. V was pared by 1 base and J by 10 bases, with 12 bases of the junction left unmatched. The CDR3 has 18 residues.

This rearrangement joins TRBV4-1 to TRBJ2-5, with D maybe TRBD2 (5 bases). Trimming left V 0 bases short and J 5 bases short, with 13 bases between. The CDR3 has 15 amino acids. Germline loops: CDR1 MGHRA, CDR2 YSYEKL. CDR3 region: CASSQERPGGETQYF. CDR3 DNA: TGCGCCAGCAGCCAAGAGAGACCCGGCGGGGAGACCCAGTACTTC.

The chain uses TRBV9 and TRBJ1-1; no clear D. The CDR3 contains 13 residues. Deletions cut 3 bases from V and 1 base from J, with 7 bases between. Germline V CDR1 and CDR2: SGDLS, YYNGEE. The CDR3 DNA follows: TGTGCCAGCAGCGGACTGACGAACACTGAAGCTTTCTTT. Amino acid sequence: CASSGLTNTEAFF.

The table lists this clone with a few counts. The genes are TRBV5-1 and TRBJ2-5, with 9 bases aligning to TRBD2. The germline V gene has CDR1 SGHRS and CDR2 YFSETQ. The CDR3 length is 17 residues. The V segment lost 0 bases and the J segment 2 bases; nucleotides outside the gene matches: 8. The CDR3 sequence is CASSLEASGAAQETQYF. In DNA, the CDR3 is TGCGCCAGCAGCTTGGAGGCTAGCGGGGCCGCGCAAGAGACCCAGTACTTC.

The V gene is TRBV28, the J gene TRBJ1-1; TRBD1 is a possible D gene (6 bases). The CDR3 runs to 16 residues. CDR1 MDHEN and CDR2 SYDVKM come from the germline V gene. V lost 8 bases, J lost 0 bases, and 19 bases lay in between. The CDR3 DNA reads as TGTGCCAGCGTACAAGGGGGGGATTTGTTGAACACTGAAGCTTTCTTT. Residues: CASVQGGDLLNTEAFF.

The chain couples TRBV7-9 to TRBJ2-3; 9 nucleotides align to TRBD2. The V segment lost 3 bases and the J segment 10 bases; nucleotides outside the gene matches: 8. This CDR3 comprises 14 residues. CDR1 is SEHNR and CDR2 is FQNEAQ in the germline V gene (reference sequence). The CDR3 nucleotides are TGTGCCAGCAGCTTGGCGGGAGGGATAGCGGCGCAGTATTTT. Protein sequence: CASSLAGGIAAQYF.

The genes are TRBV27 and TRBJ2-7; D is undetermined. The ends were cut back, 3 bases at V and 0 bases at J, with 12 bases in the middle. Per germline, CDR1 MNHEY and CDR2 SMNVEV (reference sequence). The length of the CDR3 is 15 residues. In nucleotides, the CDR3 is TGTGCCAGCAGTTTCTTTCCCCCTAGCTCCTACGAGCAGTACTTC. Its translation: CASSFFPPSSYEQYF.

The sample holds one count of this clone. The J gene is TRBJ1-4, the V gene TRBV7-2; D is unresolved. CDR1 is SGHTA and CDR2 is FQGNSA in the germline V gene. This CDR3 has 14 residues. V was pared by 3 bases and J by 7 bases, with 12 bases between. CDR3 sequence reads: CASSLGLGGEKLFF. In nucleotides, the CDR3 is TGTGCCAGCAGCTTGGGTCTAGGAGGTGAAAAACTGTTTTTT. The complete variable domain, with remaining parts taken from reference TRBV7-2 and TRBJ1-4, reads GAGVSQSPSNKVTEKGKDVELRCDPISGHTALYWYRQSLGQGLEFLIYFQGNSAPDKSGLPSDRFSAERTGGSVSTLTIQRTQQEDSAVYLCASSLGLGGEKLFFGSGTQLSVL.